A selection of T cell receptor beta chains follows, all from one sample in a study of T cell changes during pregnancy in multiple sclerosis. TCRdb's table, derived via immunoSEQ multiplex PCR, lists solely in-frame clones and lacks some. The table shows 40,000 to 60,000 clones, with 85% to 95% occurring only once. The sequencing used CD8+ T cells from peripheral blood mononuclear cells, collected in the first trimester of pregnancy. Receptor source: a female donor with multiple sclerosis, enrolled in a pregnancy study. The CDR3 runs from the conserved cysteine through the conserved F or W. Fields, in order: D gene, clone size, V gene, J gene, CDR3 DNA, CDR3 protein. A D gene is named only where the DNA matches it firmly. Clone size, where shown, is once, few, many, or a class for clones that have expanded.

TRBD1	NA	TRBV11-2	TRBJ2-5	TGTGCCAGCACCGGGACAGGGGGATACCAAGAGACCCAGTACTTC	CASTGTGGYQETQYF
TRBD1	NA	TRBV27	TRBJ1-1	TGTGCCAGCAGTATAAACAGGGGGGGGAACACTGAAGCTTTCTTT	CASSINRGGNTEAFF
NA	NA	TRBV7-9	TRBJ2-7	TGTGCCAGCAGCTCGCCCGAGGGAACGGCTTACGAGCAGTACTTC	CASSSPEGTAYEQYF
NA	NA	TRBV4-3	TRBJ2-2	TGCGCCAGCAGGGGACTGGGGAACACCGGGGAGCTGTTTTTT	CASRGLGNTGELFF
TRBD1	NA	TRBV6-5	TRBJ1-5	TGTGCCAGCAGTCCGCGGGACAGCATAAACCCTCACCAGCATTTT	CASSPRDSINPHQHF
NA	NA	TRBV11-1	TRBJ2-2	TGTGCCAGCAGCTTAGCTGGGACTGGTACCGGGGAGCTGTTTTTT	CASSLAGTGTGELFF
NA	NA	TRBV27	TRBJ1-5	TGTGCCAGCAGTTGGGGGGTGGGGCAGCCCCAGCATTTT	CASSWGVGQPQHF
NA	once	TRBV27	TRBJ1-5	TGTGCCAGCGGACAGAGCAATCAGCCCCAGCATTTT	CASGQSNQPQHF
TRBD1	NA	TRBV6-1	TRBJ1-5	TGTGCCAGCGCCGGGACAGATGATCAGCCCCAGCATTTT	CASAGTDDQPQHF
TRBD2	NA	TRBV6-6	TRBJ2-1	TGTGCCAGCAGTTACTATAGCGGGAGGGCCGAAAATGAGCAGTTCTTC	CASSYYSGRAENEQFF
TRBD1	NA	TRBV19	TRBJ2-1	TGTGCCAGTAGTCAGACAGGGGGGTACAATGAGCAGTTCTTC	CASSQTGGYNEQFF
TRBD2	NA	TRBV7-2	TRBJ2-1	TGTGCCAGCAGCTTAGGACTAGCGGGCTCCTACAATGAGCAGTTCTTC	CASSLGLAGSYNEQFF
NA	NA	TRBV4-3	TRBJ2-7	TGCGCCAGCAGCCAAGGTGTAGTCCGGTACGAGCAGTACTTC	CASSQGVVRYEQYF
NA	NA	TRBV13	TRBJ2-2	TGTGCCAGCAGCATAAGACAGACCGGGGAGCTGTTTTTT	CASSIRQTGELFF
TRBD1	NA	TRBV28	TRBJ1-4	TGTGCCGGGGGGGACAGGGATCTGTCTAGTGAAAAACTGTTTTTT	CAGGDRDLSSEKLFF
NA	NA	TRBV30	TRBJ2-7	TGTGCCTGGACCCCGAGTCGTTTCTCCTACGAGCAGTACTTC	CAWTPSRFSYEQYF
TRBD2	once	TRBV4-3	TRBJ2-7	TGCGCCAGCAGCCAGCTAGCGGGCGAATACGAGCAGTACTTC	CASSQLAGEYEQYF
NA	NA	TRBV6-5	TRBJ2-2	TGTGCCAGCAGCCCACAGGGGGGGTCCGGGGAGCTGTTTTTT	CASSPQGGSGELFF
NA	NA	TRBV4-3	TRBJ2-7	TGCGCCAGCAGCCAAGATGCCCAGTACGAGCAGTACTTC	CASSQDAQYEQYF
NA	NA	TRBV7-3	TRBJ2-6	TGTGCCAGCAGCTTGATGCACGCGGGGGCCAACGTCCTGACTTTC	CASSLMHAGANVLTF
TRBD1	NA	TRBV19	TRBJ2-7	TGTGCCAGTAGTTACAGGGGAACCTTTTACGAGCAGTACTTC	CASSYRGTFYEQYF
NA	NA	TRBV19	TRBJ1-1	TGTGCCAGTAGTATAGATCGTCAGGGGTATACTGAAGCTTTCTTT	CASSIDRQGYTEAFF
NA	NA	TRBV5-1	TRBJ1-2	TGCGCCAGCAGCTTGGACGGGGACACCTATTCCTATGGCTACACCTTC	CASSLDGDTYSYGYTF
TRBD2	NA	TRBV4-3	TRBJ2-2	TGCGCCAGCAGCCAAGGGACTAGCGGGAGGTGGCCTGCCGGGGAGCTGTTTTTT	CASSQGTSGRWPAGELFF
NA	NA	TRBV5-5	TRBJ1-2	TGTGCCAGCAGCTTGGTTGGTCAGGCGGGCTATGGCTACACCTTC	CASSLVGQAGYGYTF
NA	once	TRBV2	TRBJ1-1	TGTGCCAGCCTGGACAGCATGAACACTGAAGCTTTCTTT	CASLDSMNTEAFF
TRBD1	NA	TRBV5-4	TRBJ2-7	TGTGCCAGCAGCTCTCCCTCCAGGGGGCCCTCTTCCATGGGGGAGCAGTACTTC	CASSSPSRGPSSMGEQYF
NA	NA	TRBV11-2	TRBJ2-2	TGTGCCAGCAGCTTAGTGGGACTTCCAAACACCGGGGAGCTGTTTTTT	CASSLVGLPNTGELFF